These 24 T cell receptor beta chains were sequenced from one sample in a study of human T cells and chemical hapten exposure. The library tagged individual cDNA molecules with unique molecular identifiers. TCRdb processed the reads anew with MiXCR; each CDR3 protein has one entry. The table has about 120,000 distinct CDR3 sequences, over 7.5% seen once; the top ten hold 1.1% to 1.5%. Whole blood that had not been fractionated was the source of extracted total RNA. Material for sequencing was whole blood. These receptors all stem from a human donor in good health. Some clones in this sample may be carry-over from other donors' samples.

This clonotype was counted between two and nine times. This chain connects TRBV6-1 to TRBJ2-1, with a possible D match to TRBD2 (6 bases). The ends were cut back, 0 bases at V and 2 bases at J, with 11 bases in the middle. Germline V gene lookup returns CDR1 MNHNS and CDR2 SASEGT. The CDR3 contains 16 residues. As DNA, the CDR3 is TGTGCCAGCAGTGAAGCGGAGGGGAAAGCCTACAATGAGCAGTTCTTC. Its translation: CASSEAEGKAYNEQFF.

This clonotype was counted between two and nine times. J is TRBJ2-3 and V is TRBV6-5; D uncertain. Germline CDR1 MNHEY, CDR2 SVGAGI. Between the trimmed V and J ends, which lost 6 bases and 7 bases, there was a span of 23 bases. This CDR3 is 16 amino acids long. The CDR3 DNA follows: TGTGCCAGCAGCTTATACCCTCATAACCGGGCCCATACGCAGTATTTT. It encodes CASSLYPHNRAHTQYF.

This clonotype appeared a few times. The chain has TRBV28 and TRBJ2-7, with D hard to call. V gave up 6 bases and J gave up 2 bases, with 8 bases separating them. This CDR3 comprises 12 residues. In germline, CDR1 is MDHEN, CDR2 SYDVKM. This CDR3 is CASRTQTYEQYF. In DNA form, the CDR3 reads TGTGCCAGCAGGACCCAGACCTACGAGCAGTACTTC.

This clonotype was observed many times. The chain has TRBV11-2 and TRBJ1-1; 11 bases match TRBD1. Germline-derived CDR1 and CDR2 are SGHAT and FQNNGV. Losses at the gene ends were 1 base for V and 0 bases for J; bases not matched to a gene: 13. The CDR3 has 20 amino acids. This CDR3 is CASSLALDRGPKTLNTEAFF. CDR3 bases: TGTGCCAGCAGCTTAGCCCTGGACAGGGGGCCGAAGACTTTGAACACTGAAGCTTTCTTT.

This clonotype was seen at least ten times. This chain joins TRBV29-1 and TRBJ1-2, with 9 bases aligning to TRBD1. After removal of 0 bases from V and 7 bases from J, the junction contained 9 bases not matched to a gene. CDR3 length: 15 residues. CDR1 is SQVTM and CDR2 is ANQGSEA in the germline V gene. CDR3 sequence (DNA): TGCAGCGTTGAAGACCCGGACAGGGGAGCAAGTGGCTACACCTTC. This sequence encodes CSVEDPDRGASGYTF. The variable domain in full, with the rest retrieved from reference TRBV29-1 and TRBJ1-2, is SAVISQKPSRDICQRGTSLTIQCQVDSQVTMMFWYRQQPGQSLTLIATANQGSEATYESGFVIDKFPISRPNLTFSTLTVSNMSPEDSSIYLCSVEDPDRGASGYTFGSGTRLTVV.

This chain uses TRBV2 with TRBJ2-4, with TRBD1 identical over 8 bases. CDR3 size: 14 residues. Germline CDR1 and CDR2: SNHLY and FYNNEI. The J segment lost 9 bases and the V segment lost 3 bases, leaving 7 bases of the junction unmatched. CDR3: CASSENGQGAIQYF. Written as DNA, the CDR3 is TGTGCCAGCAGTGAGAACGGACAGGGCGCCATTCAGTACTTC.

This clonotype was observed a handful of times. The V and J genes are TRBV7-9 and TRBJ1-1; possible D gene TRBD1, 5 bases. The CDR3 extends over 14 amino acids. V lost 6 bases and J lost 0, with 11 bases in between. Germline V lookup: CDR1 SEHNR, CDR2 FQNEAQ (reference sequence). CDR3 sequence reads: CASRSGRVNTEAFF. The CDR3 coding sequence is TGTGCCAGCAGATCAGGGAGGGTGAACACTGAAGCTTTCTTT.

J is TRBJ2-1 and V is TRBV11-2; a possible D gene is TRBD2 (6 bases). Germline CDR1 and CDR2: SGHAT and FQNNGV. Trimming stripped 5 bases from V and 7 bases from J, with 15 bases between. CDR3 length: 14 residues. The CDR3 spells CASSPRTTPNEQFF. The CDR3, as DNA: TGTGCCAGCAGCCCCCGGACTACGCCTAATGAGCAGTTCTTC.

J is TRBJ2-1 and V is TRBV30; D remains ambiguous. The CDR3 runs 14 residues. CDR1 and CDR2 (germline): GTSNPN, SVGIG (reference sequence). Trimming pared 1 base from V and 0 bases from J, leaving 7 bases between. The CDR3 DNA sequence: TGTGCCTGGAGTGAATTTAGCTCCTACAATGAGCAGTTCTTC. Translated, it gives CAWSEFSSYNEQFF.

The chain combines TRBV28 with TRBJ2-7, with a possible D match to TRBD2 (8 bases). CDR1 MDHEN and CDR2 SYDVKM come from the germline V gene. CDR3 length: 14 amino acids. The ends were cut back, 8 bases at V and 3 bases at J, with 17 bases in the middle. CDR3 nucleotide sequence: TGTGCCAGCCGGGAGGGGACAGCCCTCTACGAGCAGTACTTC. Protein: CASREGTALYEQYF.

This clonotype appeared a few times. The J gene is TRBJ1-3, the V gene TRBV20-1; no definite D call. Trimming removed 6 bases from V and 2 bases from J, with 11 bases in between. Germline V gives CDR1 DFQATT, CDR2 SNEGSKA (reference sequence). CDR3 length equals 13 residues. The chain's CDR3 is CSARRITGNTIYF. CDR3 bases: TGCAGTGCGAGGAGGATAACTGGAAACACCATATATTTT.

This clonotype was counted a few times. In DNA, the CDR3 is TGTGCCAGCTCACCAGTTAACAGGGAGGCTGAAGCTTTCTTT. Amino acids: CASSPVNREAEAFF. The V call is TRBV18, the J call TRBJ1-1; possible D gene TRBD1, 6 bases. The CDR3 is 14 residues long. CDR1 and CDR2 from the germline V gene are KGHSH and LQKENI. The V end lost 2 bases, the J end lost 6 bases, and 13 bases lay between the germline ends.

Only a few counts were recorded for this clonotype. This rearrangement joins TRBV20-1 to TRBJ2-4; perhaps D is TRBD1 or TRBD2 (5 bases each). V lost 5 bases, J lost 1 base, and 18 bases lay in between. This CDR3 comprises 16 residues. Germline V gene lookup returns CDR1 DFQATT and CDR2 SNEGSKA (reference sequence). In DNA form, the CDR3 reads TGCAGTGCTGCCTCCGGGGCACCCGCGGCCAAAAACATTCAGTACTTC. Translation: CSAASGAPAAKNIQYF.

This clonotype turned up a few times. The chain combines TRBV2 with TRBJ2-2; 10 nucleotides agree with TRBD2. The junction had 3 bases not matched to a gene; V was cut back by 7 bases and J by 1 base. The CDR3 is 15 amino acids. Germline CDR1 reads SNHLY; CDR2 reads FYNNEI. The CDR3 loop reads CASTERGGNTGELFF. The DNA for the CDR3 is TGTGCCAGCACCGAGCGGGGGGGGAACACCGGGGAGCTGTTTTTT.

There are a few counts of this clonotype. V is TRBV18 and J is TRBJ2-5, with 8 bases identical to TRBD1. V lost 2 bases and J lost 5; bases outside the gene matches: 7. Germline lookup yields CDR1 KGHSH and CDR2 LQKENI. This CDR3 contains 15 residues. The CDR3 region is CASSPLRQGSETQYF. The CDR3, as DNA: TGTGCCAGCTCACCATTGAGACAGGGGAGTGAGACCCAGTACTTC.

The chain uses TRBV25-1 and TRBJ2-2; TRBD1 might be the D (5 bases). The CDR3 contains 15 residues. Germline V lookup: CDR1 MGHDK, CDR2 SYGVNS. With 6 bases removed from V and 2 bases from J, the gap between germline ends came to 13 bases. The CDR3 is CASRWGRSNTGELFF. The CDR3, as DNA: TGTGCCAGCAGGTGGGGCAGAAGTAACACCGGGGAGCTGTTTTTT.

The DNA of the CDR3 is TGTGCCAGCAGCTTGCGACAGCACACCGGGGAGCTGTTTTTT. Translating gives CASSLRQHTGELFF. The chain uses TRBV5-5 and TRBJ2-2; tentatively, D is TRBD1 (5 bases). V shed 1 base and J shed 3 bases, with 7 bases lying between them. The CDR3 runs to 14 residues. Germline V gene sequence: CDR1 SGHKS, CDR2 YYEKEE (reference sequence).

This clonotype showed up just a few times. J is TRBJ2-2 and V is TRBV6-5; 7 nucleotides match TRBD1. Losses at the gene ends were 0 bases for V and 6 bases for J; bases not matched to a gene: 10. Germline assignment: CDR1 MNHEY and CDR2 SVGAGI. CDR3 size: 17 residues. The CDR3 DNA sequence: TGTGCCAGCAGTTACTCAAATTCGGCAGGGGGAGCCGGGGAGCTGTTTTTT. It yields the protein CASSYSNSAGGAGELFF.

This clonotype appeared a few times. The chain employs TRBV29-1 and TRBJ2-1; 9 bases match TRBD2. Germline CDR1 SQVTM, CDR2 ANQGSEA. This CDR3 is 17 amino acids long. V shed 4 bases, J shed 5 bases, and the junction held 15 bases outside the gene matches. In DNA form, the CDR3 reads TGCAGCGTTGGGGGCTTAAGCGGGAGGACCTTTAACAATGAGCAGTTCTTC. It encodes CSVGGLSGRTFNNEQFF.

This clonotype was observed at least ten times. The chain employs TRBV20-1 and TRBJ1-2; 8 nucleotides agree with TRBD1. Trimming cost V 6 bases and J 4 bases; bases outside gene matches: 13. Germline-derived CDR1 and CDR2 are DFQATT and SNEGSKA (reference sequence). This CDR3 region has 15 residues. The DNA of the CDR3 is TGCAGTGCGACCGTACAGGGGGGTCTGGGCTATGGCTACACCTTC. Protein product: CSATVQGGLGYGYTF.

Ten or more counts support this clonotype. The V call is TRBV20-1, the J call TRBJ2-1; the D is unclear. The CDR3 spans 11 residues. V shed 0 bases and J shed 6 bases, with 3 bases lying between them. Germline CDR1 and CDR2: DFQATT and SNEGSKA (reference sequence). The CDR3 sequence is CSARDFNEQFF. CDR3 coding DNA: TGCAGTGCTAGAGATTTCAATGAGCAGTTCTTC.

V gene TRBV20-1 combines with J gene TRBJ2-7; no clear D. Germline loops: CDR1 DFQATT, CDR2 SNEGSKA (reference sequence). V shed 4 bases and J shed 0 bases, with 7 bases lying between them. The CDR3 spans 12 residues. The CDR3 loop reads CSAKGLSYEQYF. The CDR3 bases are TGCAGTGCTAAAGGGCTCTCCTACGAGCAGTACTTC.

The genes are TRBV7-9 and TRBJ1-3, with TRBD1 as a possible D gene (6 bases). The CDR3 is 15 amino acids. V gave up 5 bases and J gave up 4 bases, with 15 bases separating them. The germline V gene has CDR1 SEHNR and CDR2 FQNEAQ (reference sequence). CDR3: CASSASTGLGNTIYF. The CDR3 DNA sequence: TGTGCCAGCAGCGCCAGCACAGGGCTCGGAAACACCATATATTTT.

The rearrangement links TRBV11-2 to TRBJ2-3, with D perhaps matching TRBD2 (6 bases). Trimming removed 4 bases from V and 0 bases from J, with 14 bases in between. From germline, CDR1 is SGHAT and CDR2 FQNNGV. The CDR3 contains 16 residues. CDR3 coding DNA: TGTGCCAGCAGCTCTTTGACGGGAGACAGCACAGATACGCAGTATTTT. This encodes CASSSLTGDSTDTQYF.